This is a list of T cell receptor beta chains from one sample in a study of Ad26.COV2.S vaccination and SARS-CoV-2 variants. The data were produced by immunoSEQ multiplex PCR, yet TCRdb's version contains in-frame clones alone and is incomplete. The sample lists around 170,000 clones, approximately 88% seen once, with 4.5% to 7.5% in the top ten. The source material was peripheral blood, sampled after recovery from COVID-19. These receptors all come from a human donor who had recovered from COVID-19. Each CDR3 is given with its conserved first and last residue.

j_call: TRBJ2-6; v_call: TRBV11-2; cdr3_aa: CASRKHRDLSGANVLTF
j_call: TRBJ1-5; v_call: TRBV28; cdr3_aa: CASSLLTERQHF
j_call: TRBJ1-5; v_call: TRBV10-3; cdr3_aa: CAISEGTGSNQPQHF
j_call: TRBJ2-2; v_call: TRBV11-2; cdr3_aa: CASSPQLAGSNTGELFF
j_call: TRBJ2-7; v_call: TRBV9; cdr3_aa: CASSGGTSSYEQYF
j_call: TRBJ1-2; v_call: TRBV7-8; cdr3_aa: CASSPDRENYGYTF
j_call: TRBJ2-1; v_call: TRBV7-9; cdr3_aa: CASSPLAPEQFF
j_call: TRBJ2-3; v_call: TRBV2; cdr3_aa: CASRERELRTDTQYF
j_call: TRBJ2-7; v_call: TRBV28; cdr3_aa: CASSLYRYPPVGGNEQYF
j_call: TRBJ2-7; v_call: TRBV5-1; cdr3_aa: CASRSGTGPYEQYF
j_call: TRBJ2-5; v_call: TRBV5-5; cdr3_aa: CASSNSGNRGETQYF
j_call: TRBJ1-3; v_call: TRBV4-2; cdr3_aa: CASSQGEGFGNTIYF
j_call: TRBJ2-1; v_call: TRBV6-5; cdr3_aa: CASNRNGDNEQFF
j_call: TRBJ1-3; v_call: TRBV6-5; cdr3_aa: CASIPADGRNTIYF
j_call: TRBJ1-2; v_call: TRBV29-1; cdr3_aa: CSVGGFSPDGYTF
j_call: TRBJ2-7; v_call: TRBV19; cdr3_aa: CASRRETNSYEQYF
j_call: TRBJ1-5; v_call: TRBV7-8; cdr3_aa: CASSLGGGGNQPQHF
j_call: TRBJ1-3; v_call: TRBV15; cdr3_aa: CATSRDPGLGNTIYF
j_call: TRBJ2-1; v_call: TRBV24-1; cdr3_aa: CATSPGTRANEQFF
j_call: TRBJ2-7; v_call: TRBV7-9; cdr3_aa: CASSPGGGARGDLNF
j_call: TRBJ2-1; v_call: TRBV11-2; cdr3_aa: CASSLGVPGSEQFF
j_call: TRBJ1-4; v_call: TRBV6-5; cdr3_aa: CASSYGGPNEKLFF
j_call: TRBJ2-3; v_call: TRBV6-4; cdr3_aa: CASINRKSTDTQYF
j_call: TRBJ2-4; v_call: TRBV11-2; cdr3_aa: CASSLAGLAKNIQYF
j_call: TRBJ2-7; v_call: TRBV18; cdr3_aa: CASSPPIPGQSTYEQYF
j_call: TRBJ2-1; v_call: TRBV7-2; cdr3_aa: CASSKREGSYNEQFF
j_call: TRBJ1-6; v_call: TRBV2; cdr3_aa: CASSAGTGGAKSPLHF
j_call: TRBJ2-5; v_call: TRBV2; cdr3_aa: CASSVQETQYF
j_call: TRBJ2-6; v_call: TRBV7-6; cdr3_aa: CASSPTGGANVLTF
j_call: TRBJ1-2; v_call: TRBV4-1; cdr3_aa: CASSQDEDNAAYYGYTF
j_call: TRBJ2-1; v_call: TRBV14; cdr3_aa: CASSFFRPLDEQFF
j_call: TRBJ2-1; v_call: TRBV3-1/TRBV3-2; cdr3_aa: CASSHPRVAGLSEQFF
j_call: TRBJ2-1; v_call: TRBV7-9; cdr3_aa: CASSYLGAGDAKGQFF
j_call: TRBJ2-7; v_call: TRBV19; cdr3_aa: CASGAGSSYEQYF
j_call: TRBJ2-7; v_call: TRBV10-3; cdr3_aa: CAISPGDSQYF
j_call: TRBJ2-2; v_call: TRBV5-8; cdr3_aa: CASSLEFRGPPGELFF
j_call: TRBJ2-4; v_call: TRBV7-2; cdr3_aa: CASSLLGRWADDIQYF
j_call: TRBJ2-3; v_call: TRBV2; cdr3_aa: CASSEIAGDTDTQYF
j_call: TRBJ2-2; v_call: TRBV29-1; cdr3_aa: CSVATTGGWAGELFF
j_call: TRBJ2-7; v_call: TRBV12-3/TRBV12-4; cdr3_aa: CASSWSHYEQYF
j_call: TRBJ2-1; v_call: TRBV2; cdr3_aa: CASRGGNNEQFF
j_call: TRBJ2-7; v_call: TRBV9; cdr3_aa: CASSPDRGFSYEQYF
j_call: TRBJ2-3; v_call: TRBV4-1; cdr3_aa: CASSQEYSGGPWDTQYF
j_call: TRBJ1-2; v_call: TRBV21-1; cdr3_aa: CASSKEKGKYGYTF
j_call: TRBJ2-3; v_call: TRBV9; cdr3_aa: CASSVARADTQYF
j_call: TRBJ1-1; v_call: TRBV7-3; cdr3_aa: CASSLGSSNTEAFF
j_call: TRBJ1-4; v_call: TRBV6-5; cdr3_aa: CASSSMGQGASEKLFF
j_call: TRBJ1-2; v_call: TRBV2; cdr3_aa: CASSEGQGGYGYTF
j_call: TRBJ2-5; v_call: TRBV19; cdr3_aa: CASSMGTSGSGETQYF
j_call: TRBJ1-2; v_call: TRBV3-1/TRBV3-2; cdr3_aa: CASSLSVDRGVGGYTF
j_call: TRBJ2-7; v_call: TRBV6-5; cdr3_aa: CASSYPRGQSYEQYF
j_call: TRBJ2-1; v_call: TRBV5-1; cdr3_aa: CASSFGQGQGNEQFF
j_call: TRBJ2-7; v_call: TRBV27; cdr3_aa: CASSVTSGLYEQYF
j_call: TRBJ2-5; v_call: TRBV7-9; cdr3_aa: CASRKTEGRETQYF
j_call: TRBJ2-7; v_call: TRBV6-5; cdr3_aa: CASSLIGNYEQYF